These 17 T cell receptor beta chains share one sample of origin, sequenced in a study of stem cell transplantation in POMP-related autoinflammatory disease. Antigen specificity for these receptors is unknown. This table comes from immunoSEQ multiplex PCR, and its TCRdb copy is limited to in-frame clones, with some not included. The data contain approximately 11,000 clones, roughly 86% of them singletons. Study findings and constraints: Fewer unique TRB V-J gene pairings were identified in patients with PRAID. A trend toward lower repertoire diversity and greater clonality appeared in every analyzed T-cell subset of PRAID patients.

The sequencing here drew on CD8+ T cells from PBMCs, taken before stem cell transplantation. All receptors come from a human donor with POMP-related autoinflammation and immune dysregulation (PRAID).

In its sample, this clone was seen a few times. The rearrangement joins TRBV5-6 to TRBJ2-4; possibly TRBD2 for D (5 bases). Germline-derived CDR1 and CDR2 are SGHDT and YYEEEE. Trimming stripped 0 bases from V and 0 bases from J, with 10 bases between. This CDR3 region has 16 residues. For the CDR3, the DNA is TGTGCCAGCAGCTTGGGGGCGGGCATAGCCAAAAACATTCAGTACTTC. Its translation: CASSLGAGIAKNIQYF. The entire variable domain, with the rest obtained from reference TRBV5-6 and TRBJ2-4, is as follows: DAGVTQSPTHLIKTRGQQVTLRCSPKSGHDTVSWYQQALGQGPQFIFQYYEEEERQRGNFPDRFSGHQFPNYSSELNVNALLLGDSALYLCASSLGAGIAKNIQYFGAGTRLSVL.

The chain carries TRBV9 and TRBJ2-1; TRBD1 matches 8 bases. This CDR3 region has 15 residues. After removal of 4 bases from V and 6 bases from J, the junction contained 9 bases not matched to a gene. Looked up from germline, CDR1 is SGDLS and CDR2 is YYNGEE. CDR3 region: CASSRRGQEVNEQFF. The CDR3 region has the DNA TGTGCCAGCAGCCGAAGGGGACAGGAGGTCAATGAGCAGTTCTTC.

The J gene is TRBJ2-7, the V gene TRBV27; D possibly matches TRBD1 or TRBD2 (6 bases each). Trimming took off 4 bases at V and 1 base at J, with 8 bases between the two ends. The CDR3 length is 13 residues. Germline V gene sequence: CDR1 MNHEY, CDR2 SMNVEV (reference sequence). The chain's CDR3 is CASSSGASYEQYF. In DNA form, the CDR3 reads TGTGCCAGCAGTTCGGGGGCATCCTACGAGCAGTACTTC.

The chain links TRBV5-1 to TRBJ2-1; TRBD2 agrees at 10 bases. The CDR3 consists of 15 residues. The germline V gene has CDR1 SGHRS and CDR2 YFSETQ. V lost 7 bases, J lost 8 bases, and 12 bases stayed unmatched. This chain's CDR3 is CASGPRTSGPDEQFF. The DNA for the CDR3 is TGCGCCAGCGGGCCTAGGACTAGCGGTCCTGATGAGCAGTTCTTC.

The genes are TRBV9 and TRBJ1-2; a possible D gene is TRBD1 (6 bases). The CDR3 is 18 residues long. Per germline, CDR1 SGDLS and CDR2 YYNGEE. Trimming took off 4 bases at V and 2 bases at J, with 24 bases between the two ends. The DNA of the CDR3 is TGTGCCAGCAGCCCGACGGGGGCGGGACCTCCCCTGAACTATGGCTACACCTTC. Translation gives CASSPTGAGPPLNYGYTF.

This clone was recorded only once. V and J are TRBV6-5 and TRBJ2-3; 7 nucleotides agree with TRBD2. Germline-derived CDR1 and CDR2 are MNHEY and SVGAGI. The CDR3 contains 14 residues. With 2 bases clipped from V and 3 bases from J, the junction kept 2 bases outside the gene matches. The CDR3 sequence is CASSYGGSTDTQYF. The CDR3 DNA reads as TGTGCCAGCAGTTACGGCGGGAGTACAGATACGCAGTATTTT.

The chain has TRBV7-9 and TRBJ1-2, with D possibly being TRBD1 (5 bases). The germline V gene encodes CDR1 SEHNR and CDR2 FQNEAQ (reference sequence). This CDR3 contains 15 residues. With 5 bases removed from V and 2 bases from J, the gap between germline ends came to 15 bases. Written as DNA, the CDR3 is TGTGCCAGCAGCACCACCGAGGGGTTGAACTATGGCTACACCTTC. This gives the protein CASSTTEGLNYGYTF.

The V gene is TRBV9, the J gene TRBJ2-5; 7 bases are shared with TRBD1. The CDR3 spans 13 residues. Germline V gene sequence: CDR1 SGDLS, CDR2 YYNGEE. J gave up 2 bases and V 2 bases, and 0 bases lay outside the gene matches. The CDR3 DNA reads as TGTGCCAGCAGCGTCAGGGGGCAAGAGACCCAGTACTTC. Protein sequence: CASSVRGQETQYF.

This chain joins TRBV6-1 and TRBJ2-3; no firm D call. The V gene lost 2 bases and the J gene lost 6 bases, with 9 bases spanning the gap. This CDR3 is 13 amino acids long. Germline CDR1 is MNHNS and CDR2 is SASEGT. The CDR3, as DNA: TGTGCCAGCAGTGAATTAGACGGGGATACGCAGTATTTT. Translation gives CASSELDGDTQYF.

The J gene is TRBJ2-7, the V gene TRBV21-1; the table's D gene call, TRBD2, was not cross checked with the DNA. TRBV21-1 is classified as a pseudogene. The CDR3 totals 14 residues. CDR3 loop: CASSKGGRSYEQYF. CDR3 bases: TGTGCCAGCAGCAAGGGCGGGAGGTCCTACGAGCAGTACTTC.

The V and J genes are TRBV13 and TRBJ2-2; 9 bases align to TRBD1. The V gene's germline CDR1 is PRHDT and CDR2 FYEKMQ (reference sequence). The CDR3 consists of 15 residues. With 5 bases clipped from V and 6 bases from J, the junction kept 7 bases outside the gene matches. CDR3 region: CASSEDRGGAGELFF. The DNA for the CDR3 is TGTGCCAGCAGCGAGGACAGGGGTGGCGCCGGGGAGCTGTTTTTT.

This clone was detected a few times. The chain joins TRBV6-5 to TRBJ1-6, with D unclear. The CDR3 runs 13 residues. V lost 0 bases and J 9 bases, leaving 6 bases between the germline ends. Germline CDR1 MNHEY, CDR2 SVGAGI. CDR3 nucleotide sequence: TGTGCCAGCAGTTACTCGATGCTTTCACCCCTCCACTTT. Protein product: CASSYSMLSPLHF.

V gene TRBV30 combines with J gene TRBJ2-7, with TRBD2 as a possible D gene (6 bases). The V end lost 1 base, the J end lost 0 bases, and 10 bases lay between the germline ends. CDR1 GTSNPN and CDR2 SVGIG come from the germline V gene (reference sequence). This CDR3 spans 14 amino acids. The CDR3 DNA sequence: TGTGCCTGGAGTGCTGCGGGACGCTCCTACGAGCAGTACTTC. Translating gives CAWSAAGRSYEQYF.

This clone was seen a few times. The V gene is TRBV19, the J gene TRBJ1-5, with 11 bases aligning to TRBD1. V gave up 6 bases and J gave up 6 bases; unmatched junction bases: 7. The CDR3 length is 15 residues. CDR1 and CDR2 (germline): LNHDA, SQIVND (reference sequence). In DNA form, the CDR3 reads TGTGCCAGTAGCCTGGACAGGGGGCTAGGTCAGCCCCAGCATTTT. This codes for CASSLDRGLGQPQHF.

J is TRBJ2-7 and V is TRBV5-1; D might be TRBD1 (5 bases). The CDR3 totals 11 residues. Trimming took off 0 bases at V and 7 bases at J, with 5 bases between the two ends. In germline, CDR1 is SGHRS, CDR2 YFSETQ. CDR3 sequence (DNA): TGCGCCAGCAGCTTGGCAGGGGAGCAGTACTTC. It encodes CASSLAGEQYF.

Details on this clone: The sample holds other DNA sequences that translate to the same CDR3. The rearrangement links TRBV19 to TRBJ2-7; unclear D gene. V was cut by 3 bases and J by 0 bases, with 6 bases left in between. Germline assignment: CDR1 LNHDA and CDR2 SQIVND (reference sequence). This CDR3 spans 13 amino acids. The chain's CDR3 is CASSIASSYEQYF. CDR3 sequence (DNA): TGTGCCAGTAGTATTGCCAGCTCCTACGAGCAGTACTTC.

The chain employs TRBV27 and TRBJ1-4; perhaps TRBD1 as D (6 bases). Per the germline V gene, CDR1 is MNHEY and CDR2 is SMNVEV (reference sequence). This CDR3 spans 17 amino acids. V lost 1 base to trimming and J lost 2 bases, with 14 bases between them. CDR3 bases: TGTGCCAGCAGTTTATTGGTGGGGGGGGCCACTAATGAAAAACTGTTTTTT. It codes for CASSLLVGGATNEKLFF.